This TCR beta chain was profiled in a study of technical replicates of blood from a handful of donors. Sequenced by immunoSEQ multiplex PCR; TCRdb stores in-frame clones only, minus some. The sample includes about 62,000 clones, about 89% seen only once; the top ten take roughly 5%. The CDR3 spans 12 residues. CDR1 is GTSNPN and CDR2 is SVGIG in the germline V gene (reference sequence). V was clipped by 0 bases and J by 5 bases, with 7 bases between them. The sample was PBMCs. This receptor was taken from a human donor in good health. Some clones in this sample may be carry-over from other donors' samples. The V and J genes are TRBV30 and TRBJ1-2; D ambiguous. DNA of the CDR3: TGTGCCTGGAGTGTAACGGGGTATGGCTACACCTTC. It is translated as CAWSVTGYGYTF.